Listed below are T cell receptor beta chains from one sample, sequenced in a study of T cells in Graves' hyperthyroidism and ophthalmopathy. TCRdb fed the multiplex PCR reads into MiXCR, producing one record per CDR3 protein. The table lists roughly 800,000 distinct CDR3 sequences, around 39% of them singletons. The sample was blood. The receptor set was obtained from a man in his late teens or twenties with Graves' hyperthyroidism. Both conserved end residues are part of each CDR3. Fields, in order: D gene, J gene, clone size, V gene, CDR3 DNA, CDR3 protein. A D gene is named only where the DNA matches it firmly. Some rows have no size entry. The others give once, few or many, or a class for an expanded clone.

d_call: NA; j_call: TRBJ1-3; clone_size: NA; v_call: TRBV29-1; cdr3_nt: TGCAGCGCGCAGGACACCATATATTTT; cdr3_aa: CSAQDTIYF
d_call: NA; j_call: TRBJ2-5; clone_size: many; v_call: TRBV2; cdr3_nt: TGTGCCAGCAGTGAGGAAGAGACCCAGTACTTC; cdr3_aa: CASSEEETQYF
d_call: NA; j_call: TRBJ2-2; clone_size: few; v_call: TRBV7-3; cdr3_nt: TGTGCCAGCAGCTTACCGGGTGGAATCGGGGAGCTGTTTTTT; cdr3_aa: CASSLPGGIGELFF
d_call: NA; j_call: TRBJ1-4; clone_size: NA; v_call: TRBV5-4; cdr3_nt: TGTGCCAGCAGCTTGAATAGGGGCGTGAATGAAAAACTGTTTTTT; cdr3_aa: CASSLNRGVNEKLFF
d_call: TRBD1; j_call: TRBJ2-7; clone_size: few; v_call: TRBV29-1; cdr3_nt: TGCAGCGTTGCTGGGACAGGGACCTACGAGCAGTACTTC; cdr3_aa: CSVAGTGTYEQYF
d_call: NA; j_call: TRBJ1-6; clone_size: many; v_call: TRBV20-1; cdr3_nt: TGCAGTGCTACTACTCAGGCTTATAATTCACCCCTCCACTTT; cdr3_aa: CSATTQAYNSPLHF
d_call: NA; j_call: TRBJ2-5; clone_size: few; v_call: TRBV20-1; cdr3_nt: TGCAGTGCTAGAGATGGTACCCCCGGTGAGACCCAGTACTTC; cdr3_aa: CSARDGTPGETQYF
d_call: NA; j_call: TRBJ1-1; clone_size: many; v_call: TRBV5-1; cdr3_nt: TGCGCCAGCAGCTTGGCCGACAGCCACACTGAAGCTTTCTTT; cdr3_aa: CASSLADSHTEAFF
d_call: TRBD1; j_call: TRBJ2-7; clone_size: many; v_call: TRBV29-1; cdr3_nt: TGCAGCGTTCAGACAGGGAACGAGCAGTACTTC; cdr3_aa: CSVQTGNEQYF
d_call: NA; j_call: TRBJ1-1; clone_size: NA; v_call: TRBV29-1; cdr3_nt: TGCAGCTTTCAGGAGAACACTGAAGCTTTCTTT; cdr3_aa: CSFQENTEAFF
d_call: TRBD2; j_call: TRBJ2-7; clone_size: NA; v_call: TRBV6-5; cdr3_nt: TGTGCCAGCAGTCCCCTGGGACTAGCGGTCTCCTACGAGCAGTACTTC; cdr3_aa: CASSPLGLAVSYEQYF
d_call: TRBD2; j_call: TRBJ2-3; clone_size: NA; v_call: TRBV15; cdr3_nt: TGTGCCACCAGCAGCATACTAGCGGTGATTTCCACAGATACGCAGTATTTT; cdr3_aa: CATSSILAVISTDTQYF
d_call: NA; j_call: TRBJ2-2; clone_size: few; v_call: TRBV12-3/TRBV12-4; cdr3_nt: TGTGCCAGCTGTTACTCAGGGTCCACCGGGGAGCTGTTTTTT; cdr3_aa: CASCYSGSTGELFF
d_call: NA; j_call: TRBJ2-7; clone_size: few; v_call: TRBV4-1; cdr3_nt: TGCGCCAGCAGCCAAGATTCGTCTATCTACGAGCAGTACTTC; cdr3_aa: CASSQDSSIYEQYF
d_call: NA; j_call: TRBJ2-2; clone_size: NA; v_call: TRBV29-1; cdr3_nt: TGCAGCGTTGAGAGGCAGGGGGGGAACACCGGGGAGCTGTTTTTT; cdr3_aa: CSVERQGGNTGELFF
d_call: TRBD1; j_call: TRBJ2-5; clone_size: NA; v_call: TRBV20-1; cdr3_nt: TGCAGTGCTAGAGTGATTTGGGGACAGGGGGAAGAGACCCAGTACTTC; cdr3_aa: CSARVIWGQGEETQYF
d_call: NA; j_call: TRBJ1-4; clone_size: NA; v_call: TRBV19; cdr3_nt: TGTGCCAGTAGTATGTCGGCCAGCTCTAATGAAAAACTGTTTTTT; cdr3_aa: CASSMSASSNEKLFF
d_call: NA; j_call: TRBJ1-5; clone_size: few; v_call: TRBV6-6; cdr3_nt: TGTGCCGGAGGGTGGGGCAATCAGCCCCAGCATTTT; cdr3_aa: CAGGWGNQPQHF
d_call: TRBD1; j_call: TRBJ1-5; clone_size: NA; v_call: TRBV10-3; cdr3_nt: TGTGCCATCAGTGACCGGGACAGGGGAGCGGGGGATTATAGCAATCAGCCCCAGCATTTT; cdr3_aa: CAISDRDRGAGDYSNQPQHF
d_call: NA; j_call: TRBJ1-6; clone_size: few; v_call: TRBV14; cdr3_nt: TGTGCCAGCAGCCAATACGAGGGATGGGGTTCACCCCTCCACTTT; cdr3_aa: CASSQYEGWGSPLHF